The entry below describes one T cell receptor beta chain. Its specificity is not known. V shed 2 bases, J shed 7 bases, and the junction held 8 bases outside the gene matches. The CDR3 extends over 16 amino acids. Per germline, CDR1 SGHDT and CDR2 YYEEEE. The source of the sample is a study of cytomegalovirus exposure and HLA in healthy donors. Study-level findings and limits: Most TCR sequences were seen very rarely across donors, but some public TCRs occurred in many.

In the PCR, 60 Vbeta and 13 Jbeta primers were used. The table came from immunoSEQ multiplex PCR; TCRdb's copy has only in-frame clones and leaves some out. In all, the sample yields tens of thousands of clones. The rearrangement uses TRBV5-6 and TRBJ1-6, with 8 nucleotides matching TRBD1. This TCR was sampled from a middle-aged woman in good health and CMV-seropositive. Sequenced: PBMCs. The CDR3 DNA sequence: TGTGCCAGCAGCTTAGGGACAGGCCAGCGGAATTCACCCCTCCACTTT. This encodes CASSLGTGQRNSPLHF.